The 15 T cell receptor beta chains given below trace back to one sample, sequenced in a study of blood T cell repertoires in COVID-19. Assay: immunoSEQ multiplex PCR; the TCRdb copy retains only in-frame clones and omits some. The table has 65,000 to 85,000 clones, about 80% seen once. The sequenced material came from peripheral blood. Every receptor here comes from a middle-aged man with active or convalescent COVID-19.

The chain has TRBV14 and TRBJ1-3; D gene unclear. Per the germline V gene, CDR1 is SGHDN and CDR2 is FVKESK. V lost 4 bases and J 4 bases, leaving 5 bases between the germline ends. The CDR3 consists of 12 residues. The CDR3 protein is CASSPRGNTIYF. In nucleotides, the CDR3 is TGTGCCAGCAGCCCGCGAGGAAACACCATATATTTT.

J is TRBJ1-1 and V is TRBV7-8; no firm D call. Germline CDR1 reads SGHVS; CDR2 reads FQNEAQ. The CDR3 covers 12 residues. Trimming took 6 bases from V and 4 from J, leaving 9 bases between them. The CDR3 bases are TGTGCCAGCAGTTCGGGTGGCACTGAAGCTTTCTTT. It specifies CASSSGGTEAFF. Supplemented by reference TRBV7-8 and TRBJ1-1, the full variable domain reads GAGVSQSPRYKVAKRGQDVALRCDPISGHVSLFWYQQALGQGPEFLTYFQNEAQLDKSGLPSDRFFAERPEGSVSTLKIQRTQQEDSAVYLCASSSGGTEAFFGQGTRLTVV.

The chain employs TRBV19 and TRBJ2-3; 8 bases match TRBD1. Per germline, CDR1 LNHDA and CDR2 SQIVND (reference sequence). The CDR3 consists of 16 residues. V gave up 2 bases and J gave up 2 bases; unmatched junction bases: 6. The CDR3 coding sequence is TGTGCCAGTAGTATACCAACAGGGGGGCTCACAGATACGCAGTATTTT. This codes for CASSIPTGGLTDTQYF.

The chain recombines TRBV7-2 with TRBJ2-5, with a tentative D call TRBD2 (7 bases). Per germline, CDR1 SGHTA and CDR2 FQGNSA. CDR3 size: 14 residues. V lost 5 bases and J lost 7, with 17 bases in between. CDR3 amino acids: CASSPGGAIGTQYF. Here the CDR3 DNA reads TGTGCCAGCAGCCCTGGGGGGGCAATCGGGACCCAGTACTTC.

In its sample, this clone was seen once. This sequence joins TRBV30 and TRBJ1-1, with D possibly TRBD1 on 6 matching bases. The germline V and J ends were trimmed by 1 base and 6 bases, with 18 bases remaining between them. The CDR3 is 15 residues long. Germline loops: CDR1 GTSNPN, CDR2 SVGIG (reference sequence). CDR3 protein: CAWSARGLLLAEAFF. CDR3 coding DNA: TGTGCCTGGAGTGCAAGGGGGTTACTATTGGCTGAAGCTTTCTTT.

This clone has a single count. V and J are TRBV9 and TRBJ1-2; 7 nucleotides line up with TRBD1. Germline V gene data show CDR1 as SGDLS and CDR2 as YYNGEE. CDR3 size: 15 residues. Trimming cost V 0 bases and J 4 bases; bases outside gene matches: 6. The chain's CDR3 is CASSVEGGAGYGYTF. The CDR3 DNA follows: TGTGCCAGCAGCGTAGAAGGGGGCGCGGGCTATGGCTACACCTTC.

The chain combines TRBV18 with TRBJ2-5, with D uncertain. The CDR3 spans 13 residues. Germline V CDR1 and CDR2: KGHSH, LQKENI. With 3 bases removed from V and 2 bases from J, the gap between germline ends came to 7 bases. Here the CDR3 reads CASSPSSQETQYF. In DNA form, the CDR3 reads TGTGCCAGCTCACCGTCCTCTCAAGAGACCCAGTACTTC.

A few counts support this clone. The gene calls are TRBV4-3 and TRBJ1-6; 8 bases are a match to TRBD1. The V segment lost 0 bases and the J segment 8 bases; nucleotides outside the gene matches: 3. The germline CDR1 and CDR2 sequences are LGHNA and YSLEER. This CDR3 has 15 residues. As DNA, the CDR3 is TGCGCCAGCAGCCAAGAGGCAGGGGGCGATTCACCCCTCCACTTT. Its translation is CASSQEAGGDSPLHF.

The rearrangement links TRBV20-1 to TRBJ1-1, with D tentatively TRBD1 (5 bases). V was clipped by 3 bases and J by 3 bases, with 8 bases between them. The CDR3 runs 12 residues. The germline CDR1 and CDR2 sequences are DFQATT and SNEGSKA (reference sequence). CDR3 in DNA: TGCAGTGCTAGTAGGGGTTACACTGAAGCTTTCTTT. Translating gives CSASRGYTEAFF.

The chain links TRBV5-8 to TRBJ2-3; 7 bases map to TRBD1. The V gene's germline CDR1 is SGHTS and CDR2 YDEGEE. The CDR3 covers 13 residues. Germline trimming cut 8 bases from V and 1 base from J; bases unmatched to any gene: 4. The CDR3 loop reads CASPGQGTDTQYF. CDR3 nucleotide sequence: TGTGCCAGTCCCGGACAGGGCACAGATACGCAGTATTTT.

The CDR3 bases are TGCAGCGTTGAAGGAACCCTGAACGGTGGGCAGTTCTTC. Translation: CSVEGTLNGGQFF. The V call is TRBV29-1, the J call TRBJ2-1; D unresolved. Germline loops: CDR1 SQVTM, CDR2 ANQGSEA. The germline V and J ends were trimmed by 1 base and 12 bases, with 16 bases remaining between them. The CDR3 runs 13 residues.

The chain links TRBV7-2 to TRBJ1-1; 7 bases align to TRBD1. With 3 bases clipped from V and 5 bases from J, the junction kept 6 bases outside the gene matches. This CDR3 comprises 14 residues. The germline gives CDR1 SGHTA, CDR2 FQGNSA. DNA of the CDR3: TGTGCCAGCAGCTTCTACAGGGGTGGAACTGAAGCTTTCTTT. Protein: CASSFYRGGTEAFF.

By share, this clone counts as medium-sized. The gene calls are TRBV19 and TRBJ1-6; D uncertain. Trimming cost V 4 bases and J 7 bases, with 14 bases left between them. The V gene's germline CDR1 is LNHDA and CDR2 SQIVND (reference sequence). The CDR3 is made up of 15 amino acids. The CDR3 sequence: CASSNSRFFNSPLHF. The CDR3 nucleotides read TGTGCCAGTAGTAACAGTCGCTTCTTCAATTCACCCCTCCACTTT. Filled out from reference TRBV19 and TRBJ1-6, the complete variable domain reads DGGITQSPKYLFRKEGQNVTLSCEQNLNHDAMYWYRQDPGQGLRLIYYSQIVNDFQKGDIAEGYSVSREKKESFPLTVTSAQKNPTAFYLCASSNSRFFNSPLHFGNGTRLTVT.

CDR3 coding DNA: TGTGCCAGCAGCAAATCGGGCGGACAGGGCCGTAATTCACCCCTCCACTTT. Translation: CASSKSGGQGRNSPLHF. V is TRBV21-1 and J is TRBJ1-6; the DNA was not compared with TRBD1, the D call given in the table. TRBV21-1 is a known pseudogene. The length of the CDR3 is 17 residues.

The chain links TRBV6-2 or TRBV6-3 to TRBJ2-1; 10 bases are shared with TRBD2. Unmatched junction bases numbered 2, after V lost 6 bases and J lost 12 bases. Looked up from germline, CDR1 is MNHEY and CDR2 is SVGEGT. The CDR3 is 11 amino acids. The CDR3 spells CASSIAGGQFF. The CDR3 coding sequence is TGTGCCAGCAGCATAGCGGGGGGGCAGTTCTTC.